The T cell receptor (beta chain) under discussion was sequenced for a study of shared clonotypes between healthy human individuals. About the study: Each donor's CD4 naive and CD4 memory cells filled three plates apiece, CD8 naive two, and CD8 memory one.

Study conclusions and caveats: Non-shared clonotypes had lower generation probabilities than those shared by all four donors.

Comment on this clone: Its target is not known.

With 5 bases removed from V and 0 bases from J, the gap between germline ends came to 10 bases. This CDR3 region has 14 residues. From germline, CDR1 is SGHTA and CDR2 FQGNSA. CD8 cells classed as naive were CD45RO-negative and positively selected for CCR7, excluding terminally differentiated effector memory CD45RA+ cells. Assay: immunoSEQ multiplex PCR; the TCRdb copy retains only in-frame clones and omits some. The table has some 2 million clones, roughly 95% seen once. Sample: naive CD8+ T cells sorted from blood. This sequence originates from a man younger than 30 in good health. The chain combines TRBV7-2 with TRBJ1-1; D is unclear. Written as DNA, the CDR3 is TGTGCCAGCAGCCTTTCATTCCTGAACACTGAAGCTTTCTTT. Amino acid sequence: CASSLSFLNTEAFF.